The 16 T cell receptor beta chains presented below share a single source sample, sequenced in a study of shared clonotypes between healthy human individuals. Assay: immunoSEQ multiplex PCR; the TCRdb copy retains only in-frame clones and omits some. The data contain about 530,000 clones, over 60% of them seen just once; the ten biggest clones take up roughly an eighth. Source material: PBMCs. Source of these receptors: a woman between 40 and 55 years old in good health. Some clones in this sample may be carry-over from other donors' samples.

The V and J genes are TRBV6-6 and TRBJ2-7; 10 bases are shared with TRBD1. V was pared by 6 bases and J by 7 bases, with 12 bases of the junction left unmatched. The CDR3 has 15 amino acids. Looked up from germline, CDR1 is MNHNY and CDR2 is SVGAGI (reference sequence). CDR3 bases: TGTGCCAGCAGCGCAGGGACAGGGGACCCTCAGGAGCAGTACTTC. Translated: CASSAGTGDPQEQYF.

The J gene is TRBJ2-1, the V gene TRBV7-2; D is unclear. Per the germline V gene, CDR1 is SGHTA and CDR2 is FQGNSA. V lost 1 base, J lost 4 bases, and 11 bases lay in between. The CDR3 is made up of 15 amino acids. In DNA form, the CDR3 reads TGTGCCAGCAGCTTAGAAGGTCAAGGGTACAATGAGCAGTTCTTC. Translated: CASSLEGQGYNEQFF.

The chain employs TRBV5-6 and TRBJ1-2; TRBD1 aligns across 10 bases. Losses at the gene ends were 4 bases for V and 5 bases for J; bases not matched to a gene: 11. Looked up from germline, CDR1 is SGHDT and CDR2 is YYEEEE. The CDR3 loop spans 16 amino acids. CDR3 region: CASSLSRQGASYGYTF. The CDR3 bases are TGTGCCAGCAGCCTCAGCCGACAGGGGGCTTCTTATGGCTACACCTTC.

CDR3 sequence: CASSLSGVGGELFF. The CDR3, as DNA: TGTGCCAGCAGCCTTAGTGGGGTGGGCGGGGAGCTGTTTTTT. The chain joins TRBV9 to TRBJ2-2; D unclear. Trimming cost V 4 bases and J 7 bases, with 14 bases left between them. The CDR3 is 14 residues long. Germline V gene sequence: CDR1 SGDLS, CDR2 YYNGEE.

The chain uses TRBV28 and TRBJ2-5, with TRBD2 matching over 9 bases. V gave up 4 bases and J gave up 0 bases; unmatched junction bases: 6. Germline V gene sequence: CDR1 MDHEN, CDR2 SYDVKM. This CDR3 has 16 amino acids. The CDR3 region has the DNA TGTGCCAGCAGTTCTGAGACTAGCGGTTACCAAGAGACCCAGTACTTC. Translated, it gives CASSSETSGYQETQYF.

This chain joins TRBV5-4 and TRBJ1-1; TRBD1 agrees at 12 bases. Trimming cost V 4 bases and J 5 bases; bases outside gene matches: 3. The CDR3 spans 14 residues. Per germline, CDR1 SGHNT and CDR2 YYREEE (reference sequence). CDR3 DNA: TGTGCCAGCAGCAGGGACAGGGGGCAGACTGAAGCTTTCTTT. As protein: CASSRDRGQTEAFF.

The rearrangement joins TRBV7-2 to TRBJ2-1; D possibly corresponds to TRBD2 (5 bases). The CDR3 runs to 13 residues. V gave up 4 bases and J gave up 9 bases, with 13 bases separating them. Germline V CDR1 and CDR2: SGHTA, FQGNSA. The CDR3 sequence: CASSSWVGSEQFF. In nucleotides, the CDR3 is TGTGCCAGCAGCTCCTGGGTGGGGAGTGAGCAGTTCTTC.

The V gene is TRBV7-8, the J gene TRBJ2-7; 7 nucleotides line up with TRBD1. V lost 7 bases and J lost 2; bases outside the gene matches: 8. This CDR3 is 14 amino acids long. Germline CDR1 is SGHVS and CDR2 is FQNEAQ. DNA for the CDR3: TGTGCCAGCAACAGGGGCCTAGAACCCTACGAGCAGTACTTC. It specifies CASNRGLEPYEQYF.

This chain uses TRBV7-2 with TRBJ1-5; 8 bases agree with TRBD1. The trim removed 5 bases at V and 6 bases at J, leaving 12 bases unmatched. This CDR3 contains 16 residues. In germline, CDR1 is SGHTA, CDR2 FQGNSA. The CDR3 DNA reads as TGTGCCAGCAGCCCGACAGGGGTTCATTTAATTCAGCCCCAGCATTTT. It is translated as CASSPTGVHLIQPQHF.

The chain couples TRBV11-2 to TRBJ2-2; 7 bases agree with TRBD1. The CDR3 is 13 amino acids. V was clipped by 5 bases and J by 7 bases; unmatched bases: 4. Germline V gene data show CDR1 as SGHAT and CDR2 as FQNNGV. CDR3 protein: CASSPYRGGELFF. CDR3 nucleotide sequence: TGTGCCAGCAGCCCCTACAGGGGCGGGGAGCTGTTTTTT.

The CDR3 sequence is CAISPGFGNGYTF. In DNA, the CDR3 is TGTGCCATCAGCCCCGGGTTTGGGAACGGCTACACCTTC. The chain recombines TRBV10-3 with TRBJ1-2; D gene ambiguous. The length of the CDR3 is 13 residues. Germline CDR1 is ENHRY and CDR2 is SYGVKD. Trimming took 6 bases from V and 8 from J, leaving 16 bases between them.

The chain employs TRBV10-1 and TRBJ1-1; TRBD1 might be the D (6 bases). This CDR3 spans 13 amino acids. Germline lookup yields CDR1 WNHNN and CDR2 SYGVQD (reference sequence). The ends were cut back, 0 bases at V and 8 bases at J, with 10 bases in the middle. DNA of the CDR3: TGCGCCAGCAGTGAGTCGGCAGGGGTCGAAGCTTTCTTT. Protein sequence: CASSESAGVEAFF.

CDR3 nucleotides: TGTGCCAGCAGTGGGACTAGCGGGTACCGGGAGTACTTC. Residues: CASSGTSGYREYF. V and J are TRBV6-1 and TRBJ2-7, with 11 nucleotides matching TRBD2. The CDR3 is made up of 13 amino acids. Germline CDR1 reads MNHNS; CDR2 reads SASEGT. With V trimmed by 4 bases and J by 11 bases, 7 bases remained unmatched.

The chain couples TRBV6-1 to TRBJ2-5, with TRBD2 matching 12 bases. TRBJ2-7 matches the DNA end more closely, so the J call is doubtful. Germline values: CDR1 MNHNS, CDR2 SASEGT. This CDR3 is built from 15 residues. CDR3 loop: CASSESTSGSYEQYF. The CDR3 bases are TGTGCCAGCAGTGAATCGACTAGCGGGAGCTACGAGCAGTACTTC.

This chain joins TRBV29-1 and TRBJ2-7; D is undetermined. V lost 2 bases and J 2 bases, leaving 13 bases between the germline ends. The CDR3 runs 14 residues. Germline CDR1 reads SQVTM; CDR2 reads ANQGSEA. CDR3 nucleotide sequence: TGCAGCGTTGAAATGGGATCCGAGACCTACGAGCAGTACTTC. It codes for CSVEMGSETYEQYF.

V is TRBV18 and J is TRBJ2-1; D is ambiguous. V was pared by 1 base and J by 7 bases, with 11 bases between. CDR1 is KGHSH, CDR2 LQKENI, per germline. This CDR3 region has 14 residues. DNA for the CDR3: TGTGCCAGCTCACCACAGGCAAAGAGAAATGAGCAGTTCTTC. The encoded protein is CASSPQAKRNEQFF.